The 9 T cell receptor beta chains given below trace back to one sample, sequenced in a study of blood T cell repertoires in COVID-19. Assay: immunoSEQ multiplex PCR; the TCRdb copy retains only in-frame clones and omits some. Counted here are over 250,000 clones, over 75% occurring once; the ten biggest clones make up approximately 10%. Sequenced sample: peripheral blood. Receptor source: an older woman with acute or convalescent COVID-19.

The chain uses TRBV10-3 and TRBJ2-1; TRBD2 agrees at 8 bases. The V gene's germline CDR1 is ENHRY and CDR2 SYGVKD. The CDR3 extends over 15 amino acids. J lost 3 bases, V lost 2 bases, and 3 bases had no gene match. The CDR3: CAISETGGLYNEQFF. The CDR3 nucleotides are TGTGCCATCAGTGAGACGGGGGGGCTCTACAATGAGCAGTTCTTC.

The V call is TRBV5-1, the J call TRBJ1-2; D is perhaps TRBD1 (5 bases). Trimming shortened V by 0 bases and J by 2 bases, and 20 bases separated the two germline ends. This CDR3 has 18 residues. Germline V CDR1 and CDR2: SGHRS, YFSETQ. DNA of the CDR3: TGCGCCAGCAGCTTGGGAGCGCAGGGCCCCGGCGCGAACTATGGCTACACCTTC. Residues: CASSLGAQGPGANYGYTF.

The rearrangement joins TRBV7-8 to TRBJ1-4, with 7 bases aligning to TRBD1. Trimming took 7 bases from V and 2 from J; bases not matched to a gene: 4. The CDR3 contains 14 residues. Germline CDR1 SGHVS, CDR2 FQNEAQ. The CDR3 protein is CASNRGGTNEKLFF. CDR3 in DNA: TGTGCCAGCAACCGAGGGGGCACTAATGAAAAACTGTTTTTT.

V gene TRBV3-1 (or the pseudogene TRBV3-2) combines with J gene TRBJ1-1; D is perhaps TRBD1 (5 bases). V was trimmed by 3 bases and J by 6 bases, leaving 11 bases between them. CDR3 size: 13 residues. Germline values: CDR1 LGHDT, CDR2 YNNKEL (reference sequence). The CDR3 DNA is TGTGCCAGCAGCCACTGGGGGGGATCTGAAGCTTTCTTT. Translation: CASSHWGGSEAFF.

This chain connects TRBV5-1 to TRBJ2-1; tentative D call: TRBD1 (6 bases). Germline lookup yields CDR1 SGHRS and CDR2 YFSETQ. The ends were cut back, 0 bases at V and 3 bases at J, with 10 bases in the middle. CDR3 length: 15 residues. The CDR3: CASSLDGGGYNEQFF. The CDR3 nucleotides read TGCGCCAGCAGCTTGGATGGGGGCGGCTACAATGAGCAGTTCTTC.

The chain has TRBV6-2 or TRBV6-3 and TRBJ2-5, with 7 bases matching TRBD2. From germline, CDR1 is MNHEY and CDR2 SVGEGT. The CDR3 covers 12 residues. With V trimmed by 5 bases and J by 5 bases, 2 bases remained unmatched. CDR3 sequence reads: CASSGLEETQYF. DNA of the CDR3: TGTGCCAGCAGTGGACTAGAGGAGACCCAGTACTTC.

This clone occurred once. This chain connects TRBV12-3 or TRBV12-4 to TRBJ2-7, with TRBD1 as a possible D gene (6 bases). The end of the DNA is better explained by TRBJ2-5, so the J call may be wrong. The CDR3 is 13 residues long. The CDR3 DNA reads as TGTGCCAGCAGTTTTCACAGGGTTGGGACCCAGTACTTC. Translation: CASSFHRVGTQYF.

This clone was found a few times. The chain employs TRBV28 and TRBJ1-3; 9 nucleotides match TRBD1. The CDR3 is 13 residues long. The ends lost 6 bases at V and 4 bases at J; junction bases unmatched: 1. CDR1 and CDR2 (germline): MDHEN, SYDVKM. The CDR3 bases are TGTGCCAGCAGAGGGACAGGGGGAAACACCATATATTTT. Its translation is CASRGTGGNTIYF.

This clone appeared a single time. The V gene is TRBV18, the J gene TRBJ1-5, with D hard to call. The CDR3 has 15 amino acids. V was shortened by 6 bases and J by 10 bases, with 22 bases between the two germline ends. Germline values: CDR1 KGHSH, CDR2 LQKENI. This CDR3 is CASSEGAEASRPQHF. In DNA form, the CDR3 reads TGTGCCAGCTCCGAAGGAGCGGAGGCCTCGAGACCCCAGCATTTT.